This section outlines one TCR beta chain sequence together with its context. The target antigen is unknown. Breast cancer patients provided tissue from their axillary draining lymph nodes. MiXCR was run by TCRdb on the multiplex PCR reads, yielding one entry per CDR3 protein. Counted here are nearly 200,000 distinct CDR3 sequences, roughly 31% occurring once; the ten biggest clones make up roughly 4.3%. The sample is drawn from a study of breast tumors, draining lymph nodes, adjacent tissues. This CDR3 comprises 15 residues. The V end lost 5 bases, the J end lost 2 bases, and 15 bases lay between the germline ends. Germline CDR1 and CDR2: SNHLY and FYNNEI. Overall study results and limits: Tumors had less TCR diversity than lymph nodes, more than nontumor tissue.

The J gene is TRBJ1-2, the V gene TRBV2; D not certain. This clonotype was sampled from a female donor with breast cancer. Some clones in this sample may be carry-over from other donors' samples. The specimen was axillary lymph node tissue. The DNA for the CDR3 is TGTGCCAGCAGTTTCGCGAAGGGATCGAACTATGGCTACACCTTC. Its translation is CASSFAKGSNYGYTF. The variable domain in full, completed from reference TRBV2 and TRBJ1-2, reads EPEVTQTPSHQVTQMGQEVILRCVPISNHLYFYWYRQILGQKVEFLVSFYNNEISEKSEIFDDQFSVERPDGSNFTLKIRSTKLEDSAMYFCASSFAKGSNYGYTFGSGTRLTVV.